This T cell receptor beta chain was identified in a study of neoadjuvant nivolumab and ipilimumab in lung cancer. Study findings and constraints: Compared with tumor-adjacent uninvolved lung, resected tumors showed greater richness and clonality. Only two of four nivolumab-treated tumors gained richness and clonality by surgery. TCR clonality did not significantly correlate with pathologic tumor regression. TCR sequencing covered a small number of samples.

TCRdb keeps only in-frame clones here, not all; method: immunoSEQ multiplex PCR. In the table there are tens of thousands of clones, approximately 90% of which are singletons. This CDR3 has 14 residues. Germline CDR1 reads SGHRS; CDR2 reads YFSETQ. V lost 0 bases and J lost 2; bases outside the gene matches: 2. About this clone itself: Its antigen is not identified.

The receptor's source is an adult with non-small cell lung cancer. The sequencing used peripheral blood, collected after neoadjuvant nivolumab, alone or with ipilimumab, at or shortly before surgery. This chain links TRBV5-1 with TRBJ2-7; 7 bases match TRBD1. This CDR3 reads CASSLAGQTYEQYF. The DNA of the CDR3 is TGCGCCAGCAGCTTGGCGGGACAGACCTACGAGCAGTACTTC.